This note documents a single TCR beta chain sequence. The data stem from a study of blood T cell repertoires in COVID-19. Study-wide background: Specimens from acute and convalescent COVID-19 originated in the United States, Italy and Spain.

CDR1 is SGDLS and CDR2 is YYNGEE in the germline V gene. V lost 3 bases, J lost 7 bases, and 20 bases lay in between. The length of the CDR3 is 17 residues. Using immunoSEQ multiplex PCR, the repertoire was profiled, and TCRdb retains in-frame clones only, with some absent. The table shows roughly 60,000 clones, with more than 75% occurring only once. The rearrangement uses TRBV9 and TRBJ1-6, with TRBD1 as a possible D gene (6 bases). The sample taken for sequencing was peripheral blood. The clonotype comes from a human donor in a cohort sampled during active COVID-19. The CDR3 is CASSDPDRAPWNSPLHF. Here the CDR3 DNA reads TGTGCCAGCAGCGATCCGGACAGAGCTCCTTGGAATTCACCCCTCCACTTT.